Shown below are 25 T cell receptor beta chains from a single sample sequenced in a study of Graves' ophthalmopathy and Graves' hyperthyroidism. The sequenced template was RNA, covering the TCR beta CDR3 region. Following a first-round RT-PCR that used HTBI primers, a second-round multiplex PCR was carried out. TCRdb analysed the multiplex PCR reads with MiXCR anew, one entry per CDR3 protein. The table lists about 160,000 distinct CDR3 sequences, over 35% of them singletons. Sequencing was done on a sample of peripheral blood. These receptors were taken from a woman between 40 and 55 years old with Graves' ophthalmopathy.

In nucleotides, the CDR3 is TGTGCCAGCAGCTTACCCGCCTCCTACGAGCAGTACTTC. It yields the protein CASSLPASYEQYF. The chain uses TRBV7-9 and TRBJ2-7, with unresolved D. CDR1 and CDR2 (germline): SEHNR, FQNEAQ (reference sequence). Trimming cost V 2 bases and J 0 bases, with 5 bases left between them. CDR3 length: 13 amino acids. The entire variable domain, with the rest obtained from reference TRBV7-9 and TRBJ2-7, is as follows: DTGVSQNPRHKITKRGQNVTFRCDPISEHNRLYWYRQTLGQGPEFLTYFQNEAQLEKSRLLSDRFSAERPKGSFSTLEIQRTEQGDSAMYLCASSLPASYEQYFGPGTRLTVT.

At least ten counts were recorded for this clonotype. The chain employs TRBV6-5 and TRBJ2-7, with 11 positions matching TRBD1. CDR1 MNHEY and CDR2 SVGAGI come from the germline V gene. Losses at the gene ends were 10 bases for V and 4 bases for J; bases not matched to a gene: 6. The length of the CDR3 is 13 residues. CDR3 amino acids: CATWGQGEYEQYF. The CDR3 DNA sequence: TGTGCCACCTGGGGACAGGGGGAATACGAGCAGTACTTC.

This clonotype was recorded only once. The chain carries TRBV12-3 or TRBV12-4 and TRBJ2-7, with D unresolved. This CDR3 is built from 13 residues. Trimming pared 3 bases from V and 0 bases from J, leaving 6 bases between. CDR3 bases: TGTGCCAGCAGTTTGGTACTCTCCTACGAGCAGTACTTC. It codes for CASSLVLSYEQYF.

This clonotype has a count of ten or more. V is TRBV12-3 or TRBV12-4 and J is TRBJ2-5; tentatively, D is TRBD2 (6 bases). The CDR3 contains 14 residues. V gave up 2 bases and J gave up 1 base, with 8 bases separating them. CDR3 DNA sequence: TGTGCCAGCAGTTTATCTAGCGCCCAAGAGACCCAGTACTTC. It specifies CASSLSSAQETQYF.

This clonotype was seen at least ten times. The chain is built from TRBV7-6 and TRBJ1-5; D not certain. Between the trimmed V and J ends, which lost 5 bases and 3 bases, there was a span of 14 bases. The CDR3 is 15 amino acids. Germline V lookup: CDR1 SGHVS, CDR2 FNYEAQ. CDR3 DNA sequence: TGTGCCAGCAGCCCGCGGCCCCGAAACAATCAGCCCCAGCATTTT. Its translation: CASSPRPRNNQPQHF.

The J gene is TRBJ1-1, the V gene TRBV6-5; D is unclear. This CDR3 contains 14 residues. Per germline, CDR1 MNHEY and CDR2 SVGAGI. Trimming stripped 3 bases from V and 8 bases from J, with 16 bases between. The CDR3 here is CASSYFARSSEAFF. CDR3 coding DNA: TGTGCCAGCAGTTATTTCGCCCGAAGTTCCGAAGCTTTCTTT.

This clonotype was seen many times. DNA of the CDR3: TGCAGTGCGATTGGGACACCGAGGGGACAAGAGACCCAGTACTTC. It encodes CSAIGTPRGQETQYF. The V call is TRBV20-1, the J call TRBJ2-5; D possibly corresponds to TRBD1 (6 bases). This CDR3 comprises 15 residues. V lost 6 bases, J lost 2 bases, and 19 bases lay in between. Germline V gene data show CDR1 as DFQATT and CDR2 as SNEGSKA (reference sequence).

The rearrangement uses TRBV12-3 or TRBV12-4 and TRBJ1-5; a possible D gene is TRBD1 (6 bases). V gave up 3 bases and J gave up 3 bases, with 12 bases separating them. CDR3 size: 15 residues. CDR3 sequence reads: CASSFGGATNQPQHF. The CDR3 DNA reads TGTGCCAGCAGTTTCGGGGGGGCAACCAATCAGCCCCAGCATTTT.

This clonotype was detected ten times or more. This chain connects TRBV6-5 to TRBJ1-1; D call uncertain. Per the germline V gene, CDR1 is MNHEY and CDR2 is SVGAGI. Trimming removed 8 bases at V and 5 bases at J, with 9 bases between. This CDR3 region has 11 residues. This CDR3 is CASGWETEAFF. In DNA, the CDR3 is TGTGCCAGCGGGTGGGAAACTGAAGCTTTCTTT.

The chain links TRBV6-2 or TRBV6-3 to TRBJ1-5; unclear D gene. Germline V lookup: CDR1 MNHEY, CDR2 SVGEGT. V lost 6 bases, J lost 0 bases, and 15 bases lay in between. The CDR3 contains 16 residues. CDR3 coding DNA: TGTGCCAGCAGCCACCTCTCGGAGGGTAGCAATCAGCCCCAGCATTTT. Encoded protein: CASSHLSEGSNQPQHF.

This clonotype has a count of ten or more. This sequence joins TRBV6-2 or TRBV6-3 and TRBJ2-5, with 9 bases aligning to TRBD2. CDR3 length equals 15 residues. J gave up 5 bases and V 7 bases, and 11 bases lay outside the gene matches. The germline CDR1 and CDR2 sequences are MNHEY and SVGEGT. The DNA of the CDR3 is TGTGCCAGCACTACCCCAGCGGGAGGTCTCGAGACCCAGTACTTC. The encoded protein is CASTTPAGGLETQYF.

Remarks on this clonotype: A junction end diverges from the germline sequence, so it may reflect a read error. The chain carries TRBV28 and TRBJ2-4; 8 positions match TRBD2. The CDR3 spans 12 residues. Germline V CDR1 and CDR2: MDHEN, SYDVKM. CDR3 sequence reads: CASSIGHGGRWF. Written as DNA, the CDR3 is TGTGCCAGCAGCATTGGGCACGGCGGGAGGTGGTTC.

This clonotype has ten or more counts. The CDR3 is CASCTTGTNTEAFF. CDR3 coding DNA: TGTGCCAGCTGTACCACCGGGACTAACACTGAAGCTTTCTTT. The V call is TRBV6-5, the J call TRBJ1-1; D possibly corresponds to TRBD1 (5 bases). Germline V gene sequence: CDR1 MNHEY, CDR2 SVGAGI. The V gene lost 8 bases and the J gene lost 2 bases, with 15 bases spanning the gap. This CDR3 spans 14 amino acids.

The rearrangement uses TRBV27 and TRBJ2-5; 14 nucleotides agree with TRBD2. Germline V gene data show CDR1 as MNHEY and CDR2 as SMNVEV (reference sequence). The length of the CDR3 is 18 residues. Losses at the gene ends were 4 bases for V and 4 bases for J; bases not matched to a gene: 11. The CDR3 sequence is CASSSLGLAGGRVETQYF. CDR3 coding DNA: TGTGCCAGCAGTTCCCTTGGACTAGCGGGGGGACGGGTAGAGACCCAGTACTTC.

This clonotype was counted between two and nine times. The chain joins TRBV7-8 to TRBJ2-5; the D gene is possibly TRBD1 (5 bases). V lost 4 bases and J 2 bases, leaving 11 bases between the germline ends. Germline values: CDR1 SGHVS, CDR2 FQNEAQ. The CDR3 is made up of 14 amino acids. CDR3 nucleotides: TGTGCCAGCAGCTCCCGACAGACGCAAGAGACCCAGTACTTC. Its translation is CASSSRQTQETQYF.

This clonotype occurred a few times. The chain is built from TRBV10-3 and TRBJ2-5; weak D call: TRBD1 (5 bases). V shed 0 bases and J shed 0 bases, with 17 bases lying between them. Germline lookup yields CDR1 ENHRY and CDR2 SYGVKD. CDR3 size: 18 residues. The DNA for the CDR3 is TGTGCCATCAGTGAGTCGTATAAGGACACCCAGTACCAAGAGACCCAGTACTTC. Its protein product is CAISESYKDTQYQETQYF.

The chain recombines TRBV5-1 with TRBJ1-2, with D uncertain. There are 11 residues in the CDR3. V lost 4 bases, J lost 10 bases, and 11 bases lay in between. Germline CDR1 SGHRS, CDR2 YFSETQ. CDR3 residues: CASSRDMDYTF. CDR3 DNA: TGCGCCAGCAGCCGCGACATGGACTACACCTTC.

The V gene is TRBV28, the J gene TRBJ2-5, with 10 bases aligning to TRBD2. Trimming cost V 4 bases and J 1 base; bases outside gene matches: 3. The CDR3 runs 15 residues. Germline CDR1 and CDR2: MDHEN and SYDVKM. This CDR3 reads CASSSSGGLQETQYF. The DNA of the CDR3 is TGTGCCAGCAGTTCTAGCGGGGGTCTCCAAGAGACCCAGTACTTC.

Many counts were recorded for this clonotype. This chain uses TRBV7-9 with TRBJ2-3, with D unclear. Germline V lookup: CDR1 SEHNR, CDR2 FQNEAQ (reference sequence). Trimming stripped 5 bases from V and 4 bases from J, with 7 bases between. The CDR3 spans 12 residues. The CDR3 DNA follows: TGTGCCAGCAGCATCACCCCAGATACGCAGTATTTT. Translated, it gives CASSITPDTQYF.

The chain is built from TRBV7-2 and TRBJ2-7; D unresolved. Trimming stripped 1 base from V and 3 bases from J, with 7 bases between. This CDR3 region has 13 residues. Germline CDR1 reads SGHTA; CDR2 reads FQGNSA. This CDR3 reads CASSLDSGYEQYF. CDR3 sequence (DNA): TGTGCCAGCAGCTTAGATTCCGGCTACGAGCAGTACTTC.

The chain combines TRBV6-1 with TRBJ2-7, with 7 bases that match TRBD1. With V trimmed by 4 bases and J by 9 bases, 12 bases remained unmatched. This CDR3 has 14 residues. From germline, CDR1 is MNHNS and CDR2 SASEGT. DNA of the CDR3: TGTGCCAGCAGTGCCGGACAGGATGTTACGGGGCAGTACTTC. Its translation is CASSAGQDVTGQYF.

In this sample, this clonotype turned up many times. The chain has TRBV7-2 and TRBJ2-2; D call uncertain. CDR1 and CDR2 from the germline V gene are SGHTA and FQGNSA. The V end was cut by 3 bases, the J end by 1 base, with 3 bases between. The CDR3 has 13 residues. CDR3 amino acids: CASSFWNTGELFF. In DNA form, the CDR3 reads TGTGCCAGCAGCTTTTGGAACACCGGGGAGCTGTTTTTT.

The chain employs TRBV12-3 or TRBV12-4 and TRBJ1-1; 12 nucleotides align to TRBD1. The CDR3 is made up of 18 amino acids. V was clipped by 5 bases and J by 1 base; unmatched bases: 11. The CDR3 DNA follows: TGTGCCAGCAGTATCACGGCCGGGACAGGGGGCGCGAACACTGAAGCTTTCTTT. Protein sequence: CASSITAGTGGANTEAFF.

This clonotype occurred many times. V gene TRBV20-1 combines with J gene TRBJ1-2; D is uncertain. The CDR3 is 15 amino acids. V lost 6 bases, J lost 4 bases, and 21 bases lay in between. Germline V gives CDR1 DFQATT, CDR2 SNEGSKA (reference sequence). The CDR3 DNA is TGCAGTGCCACAGAATCACAGAACACGGGCTATGGCTACACCTTC. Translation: CSATESQNTGYGYTF.

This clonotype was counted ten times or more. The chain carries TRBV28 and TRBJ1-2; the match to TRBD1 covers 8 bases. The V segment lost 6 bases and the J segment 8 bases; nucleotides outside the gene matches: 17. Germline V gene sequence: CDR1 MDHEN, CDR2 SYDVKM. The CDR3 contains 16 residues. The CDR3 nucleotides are TGTGCCAGCAGCTCTCCCGGGACAGGACACTCAGGGGGCTACACCTTC. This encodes CASSSPGTGHSGGYTF.